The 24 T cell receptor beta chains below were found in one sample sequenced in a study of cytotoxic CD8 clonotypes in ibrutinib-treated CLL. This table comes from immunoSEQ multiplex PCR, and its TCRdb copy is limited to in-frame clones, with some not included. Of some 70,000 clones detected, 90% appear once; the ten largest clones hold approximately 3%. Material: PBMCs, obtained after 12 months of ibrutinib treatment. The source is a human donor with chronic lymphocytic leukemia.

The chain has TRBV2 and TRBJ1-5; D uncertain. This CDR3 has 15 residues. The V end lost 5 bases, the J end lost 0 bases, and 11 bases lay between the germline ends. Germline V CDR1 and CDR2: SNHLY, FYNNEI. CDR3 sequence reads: CASSREGNSNQPQHF. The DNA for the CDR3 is TGTGCCAGCAGTCGGGAGGGAAATAGCAATCAGCCCCAGCATTTT.

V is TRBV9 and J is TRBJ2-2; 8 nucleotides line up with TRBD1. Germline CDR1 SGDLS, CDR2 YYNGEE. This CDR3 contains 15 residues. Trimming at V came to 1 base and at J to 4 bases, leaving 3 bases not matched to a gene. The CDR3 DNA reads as TGTGCCAGCAGCGTACACAGGGGGATCACCGGGGAGCTGTTTTTT. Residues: CASSVHRGITGELFF. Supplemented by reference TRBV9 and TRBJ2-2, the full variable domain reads DSGVTQTPKHLITATGQRVTLRCSPRSGDLSVYWYQQSLDQGLQFLIQYYNGEERAKGNILERFSAQQFPDLHSELNLSSLELGDSALYFCASSVHRGITGELFFGEGSRLTVL.

CDR3 sequence reads: CASSAGQGSSNEQFF. In DNA, the CDR3 is TGTGCCAGCAGCGCGGGACAGGGGAGTAGCAATGAGCAGTTCTTC. The J gene is TRBJ2-1, the V gene TRBV9, with 10 bases identical to TRBD1. In germline, CDR1 is SGDLS, CDR2 YYNGEE. There are 15 residues in the CDR3. The ends lost 3 bases at V and 6 bases at J; junction bases unmatched: 6. Complete variable domain (other parts from reference TRBV9 and TRBJ2-1): DSGVTQTPKHLITATGQRVTLRCSPRSGDLSVYWYQQSLDQGLQFLIQYYNGEERAKGNILERFSAQQFPDLHSELNLSSLELGDSALYFCASSAGQGSSNEQFFGPGTRLTVL.

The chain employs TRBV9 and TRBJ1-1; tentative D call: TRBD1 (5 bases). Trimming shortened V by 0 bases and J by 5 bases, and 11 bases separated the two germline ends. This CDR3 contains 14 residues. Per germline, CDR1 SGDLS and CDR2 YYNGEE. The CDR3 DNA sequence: TGTGCCAGCAGCGTAGACCCTAGGGGAACTGAAGCTTTCTTT. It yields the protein CASSVDPRGTEAFF.

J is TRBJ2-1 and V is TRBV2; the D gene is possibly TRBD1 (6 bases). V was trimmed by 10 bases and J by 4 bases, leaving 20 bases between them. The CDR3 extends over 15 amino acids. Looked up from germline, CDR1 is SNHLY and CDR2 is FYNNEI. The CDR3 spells CATRTTDSRYNEQFF. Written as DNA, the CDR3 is TGTGCCACCAGAACGACGGACAGCAGGTACAATGAGCAGTTCTTC.

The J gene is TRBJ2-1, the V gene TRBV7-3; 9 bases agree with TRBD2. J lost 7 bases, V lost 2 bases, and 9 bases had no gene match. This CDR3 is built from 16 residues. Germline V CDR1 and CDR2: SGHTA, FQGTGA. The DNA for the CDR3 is TGTGCCAGCAGCTTATATGTAGCGGGAGTTATGAATGAGCAGTTCTTC. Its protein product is CASSLYVAGVMNEQFF.

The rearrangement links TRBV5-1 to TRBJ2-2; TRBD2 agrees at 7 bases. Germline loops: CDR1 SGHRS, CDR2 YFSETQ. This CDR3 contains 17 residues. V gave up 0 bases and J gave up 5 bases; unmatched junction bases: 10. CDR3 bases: TGCGCCAGCAGCTTGGCCAGCGGGATGGTCCCTACCGGGGAGCTGTTTTTT. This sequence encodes CASSLASGMVPTGELFF.

CDR3 sequence (DNA): TGTGCCAGCAGGGGACAGGACCATAGCAATCAGCCCCAGCATTTT. Translation: CASRGQDHSNQPQHF. This chain connects TRBV2 to TRBJ1-5; 8 bases match TRBD1. The CDR3 consists of 15 residues. CDR1 SNHLY and CDR2 FYNNEI come from the germline V gene. J gave up 0 bases and V 6 bases, and 4 bases lay outside the gene matches.

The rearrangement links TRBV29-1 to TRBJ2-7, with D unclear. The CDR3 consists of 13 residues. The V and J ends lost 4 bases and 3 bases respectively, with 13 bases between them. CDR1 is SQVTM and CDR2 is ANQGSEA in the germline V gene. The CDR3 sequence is CSVGPSGFYEQYF. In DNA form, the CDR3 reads TGCAGCGTTGGACCCAGTGGTTTCTACGAGCAGTACTTC.

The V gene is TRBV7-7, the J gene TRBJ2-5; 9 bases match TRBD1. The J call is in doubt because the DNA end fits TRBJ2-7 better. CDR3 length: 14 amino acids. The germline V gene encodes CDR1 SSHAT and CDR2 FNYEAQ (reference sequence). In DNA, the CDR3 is TGTGCCAGCAGCCCGGGACAGGGACTCTACGAGCAGTACTTC. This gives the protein CASSPGQGLYEQYF.

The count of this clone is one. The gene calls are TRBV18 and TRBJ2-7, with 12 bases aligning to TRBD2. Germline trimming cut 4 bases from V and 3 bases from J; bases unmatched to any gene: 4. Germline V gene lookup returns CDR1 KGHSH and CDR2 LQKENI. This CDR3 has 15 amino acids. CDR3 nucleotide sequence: TGTGCCAGCTCACTCTCGACTAGCGGGAGCTACGAGCAGTACTTC. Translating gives CASSLSTSGSYEQYF.

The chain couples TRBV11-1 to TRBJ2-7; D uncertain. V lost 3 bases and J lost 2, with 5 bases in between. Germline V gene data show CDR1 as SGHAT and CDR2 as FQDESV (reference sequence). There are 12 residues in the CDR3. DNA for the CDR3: TGTGCCAGCAGCTTTTCGGCCTACGAGCAGTACTTC. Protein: CASSFSAYEQYF.

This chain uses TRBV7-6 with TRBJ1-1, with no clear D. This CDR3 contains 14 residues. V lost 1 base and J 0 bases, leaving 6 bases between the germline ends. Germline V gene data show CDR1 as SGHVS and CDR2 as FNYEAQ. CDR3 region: CASSLDSMNTEAFF. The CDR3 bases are TGTGCCAGCAGCTTAGACAGCATGAACACTGAAGCTTTCTTT.

CDR3: CASSVGAAEAFF. DNA of the CDR3: TGTGCCAGCAGCGTAGGAGCCGCAGAAGCTTTCTTT. V is TRBV9 and J is TRBJ1-1, with D unclear. Germline V gives CDR1 SGDLS, CDR2 YYNGEE. Trimming shortened V by 0 bases and J by 8 bases, and 8 bases separated the two germline ends. The CDR3 spans 12 residues.

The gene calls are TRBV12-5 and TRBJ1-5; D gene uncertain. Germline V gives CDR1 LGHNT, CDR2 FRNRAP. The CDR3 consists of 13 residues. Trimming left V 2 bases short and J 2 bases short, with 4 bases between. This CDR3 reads CASGLSRNQPQHF. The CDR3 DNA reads TGTGCTAGTGGTTTGTCCCGCAATCAGCCCCAGCATTTT.

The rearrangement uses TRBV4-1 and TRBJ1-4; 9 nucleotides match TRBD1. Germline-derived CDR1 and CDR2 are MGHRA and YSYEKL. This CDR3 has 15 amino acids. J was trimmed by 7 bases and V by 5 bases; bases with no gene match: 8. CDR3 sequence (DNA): TGCGCCAGCAGCACTTTACAGGGGGCCTCTGAAAAACTGTTTTTT. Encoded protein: CASSTLQGASEKLFF.

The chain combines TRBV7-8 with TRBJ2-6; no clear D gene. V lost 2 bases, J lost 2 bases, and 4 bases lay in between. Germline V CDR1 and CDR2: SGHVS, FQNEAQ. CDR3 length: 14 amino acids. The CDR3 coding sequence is TGTGCCAGCAGCTTACTCGCTGGGGCCAACGTCCTGACTTTC. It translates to CASSLLAGANVLTF.

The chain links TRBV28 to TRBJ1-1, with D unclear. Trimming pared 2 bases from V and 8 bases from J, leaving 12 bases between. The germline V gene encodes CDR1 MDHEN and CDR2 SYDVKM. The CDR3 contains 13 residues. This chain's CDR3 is CASSLPARHEAFF. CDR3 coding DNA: TGTGCCAGCAGTTTACCGGCCAGGCACGAAGCTTTCTTT. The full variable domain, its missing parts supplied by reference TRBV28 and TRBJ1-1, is DVKVTQSSRYLVKRTGEKVFLECVQDMDHENMFWYRQDPGLGLRLIYFSYDVKMKEKGDIPEGYSVSREKKERFSLILESASTNQTSMYLCASSLPARHEAFFGQGTRLTVV.

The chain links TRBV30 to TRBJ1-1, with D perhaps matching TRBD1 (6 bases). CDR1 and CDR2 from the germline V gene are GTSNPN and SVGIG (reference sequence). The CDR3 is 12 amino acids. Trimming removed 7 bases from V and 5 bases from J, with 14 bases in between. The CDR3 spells CAFSRGGTEAFF. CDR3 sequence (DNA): TGTGCCTTTTCGAGGGGGGGAACTGAAGCTTTCTTT.

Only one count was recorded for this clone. This chain's CDR3 is CASSTGRRPLNTEAFF. DNA of the CDR3: TGCGCCAGCAGCACGGGACGGCGGCCCTTGAACACTGAAGCTTTCTTT. The chain carries TRBV5-1 and TRBJ1-1; possibly TRBD1 for D (5 bases). The CDR3 is 16 amino acids. Germline V lookup: CDR1 SGHRS, CDR2 YFSETQ. The V end lost 4 bases, the J end lost 0 bases, and 16 bases lay between the germline ends.

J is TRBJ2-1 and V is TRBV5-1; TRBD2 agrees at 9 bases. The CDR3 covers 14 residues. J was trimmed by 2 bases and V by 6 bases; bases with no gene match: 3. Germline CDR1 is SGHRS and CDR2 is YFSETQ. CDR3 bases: TGCGCCAGCAATGGCGGGAGGGCCTACAATGAGCAGTTCTTC. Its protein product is CASNGGRAYNEQFF. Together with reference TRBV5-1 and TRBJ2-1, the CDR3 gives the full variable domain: KAGVTQTPRYLIKTRGQQVTLSCSPISGHRSVSWYQQTPGQGLQFLFEYFSETQRNKGNFPGRFSGRQFSNSRSEMNVSTLELGDSALYLCASNGGRAYNEQFFGPGTRLTVL.

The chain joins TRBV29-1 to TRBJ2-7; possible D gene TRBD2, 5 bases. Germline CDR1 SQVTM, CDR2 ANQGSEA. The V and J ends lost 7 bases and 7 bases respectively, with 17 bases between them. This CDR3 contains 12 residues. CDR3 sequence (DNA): TGCAGCGGAGGGATCGACGGGTTTGAGCAGTACTTC. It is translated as CSGGIDGFEQYF.

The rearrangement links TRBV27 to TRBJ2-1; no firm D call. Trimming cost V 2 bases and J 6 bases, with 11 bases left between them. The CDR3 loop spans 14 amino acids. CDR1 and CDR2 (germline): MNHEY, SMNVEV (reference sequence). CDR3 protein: CASSLPARPNEQFF. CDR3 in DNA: TGTGCCAGCAGTTTACCGGCCAGGCCCAATGAGCAGTTCTTC.

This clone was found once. The CDR3: CASSGGQAGTTNGKQYF. CDR3 sequence (DNA): TGTGCCAGCAGCGGGGGACAGGCCGGGACTACCAACGGGAAGCAGTACTTC. This sequence joins TRBV9 and TRBJ2-7; D is possibly TRBD1 (8 bases). The length of the CDR3 is 17 residues. Trimming removed 3 bases at V and 8 bases at J, with 27 bases between. The V gene's germline CDR1 is SGDLS and CDR2 YYNGEE.